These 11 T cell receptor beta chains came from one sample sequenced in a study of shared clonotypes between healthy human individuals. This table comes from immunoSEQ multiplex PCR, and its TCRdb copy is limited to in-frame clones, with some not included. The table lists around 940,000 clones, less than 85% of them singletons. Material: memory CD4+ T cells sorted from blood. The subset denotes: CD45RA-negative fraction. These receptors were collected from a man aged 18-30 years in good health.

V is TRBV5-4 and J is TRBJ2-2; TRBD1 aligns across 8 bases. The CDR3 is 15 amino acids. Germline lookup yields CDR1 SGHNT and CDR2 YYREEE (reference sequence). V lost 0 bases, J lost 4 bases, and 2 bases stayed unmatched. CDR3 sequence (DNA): TGTGCCAGCAGCTTGGGACAGGGGATCACCGGGGAGCTGTTTTTT. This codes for CASSLGQGITGELFF.

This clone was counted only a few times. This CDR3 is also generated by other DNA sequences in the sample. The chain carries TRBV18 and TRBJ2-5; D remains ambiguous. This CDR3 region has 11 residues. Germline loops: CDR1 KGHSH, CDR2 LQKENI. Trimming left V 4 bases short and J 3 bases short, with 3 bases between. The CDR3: CASSREETQYF. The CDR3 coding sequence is TGTGCCAGCTCACGGGAAGAGACCCAGTACTTC.

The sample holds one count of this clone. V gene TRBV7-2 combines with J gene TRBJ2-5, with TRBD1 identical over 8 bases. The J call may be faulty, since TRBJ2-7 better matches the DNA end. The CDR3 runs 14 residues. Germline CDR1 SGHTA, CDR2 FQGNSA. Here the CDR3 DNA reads TGTGCCAGCAGGAGCCGGGACAGGCCCTACGAGCAGTACTTC. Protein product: CASRSRDRPYEQYF.

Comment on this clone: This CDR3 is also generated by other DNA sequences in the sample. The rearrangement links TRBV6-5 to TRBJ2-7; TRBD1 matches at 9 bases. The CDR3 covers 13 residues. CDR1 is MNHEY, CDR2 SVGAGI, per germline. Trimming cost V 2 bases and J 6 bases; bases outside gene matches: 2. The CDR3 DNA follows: TGTGCCAGCAGTTACCTGACAGGGGGCGAGCAGTACTTC. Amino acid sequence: CASSYLTGGEQYF.

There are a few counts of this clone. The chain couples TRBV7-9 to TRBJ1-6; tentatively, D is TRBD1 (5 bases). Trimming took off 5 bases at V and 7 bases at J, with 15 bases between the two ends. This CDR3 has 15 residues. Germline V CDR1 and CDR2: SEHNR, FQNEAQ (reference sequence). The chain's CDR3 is CASSLIGQENSPLHF. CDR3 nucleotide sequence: TGTGCCAGCAGCCTGATAGGACAAGAAAATTCACCCCTCCACTTT.

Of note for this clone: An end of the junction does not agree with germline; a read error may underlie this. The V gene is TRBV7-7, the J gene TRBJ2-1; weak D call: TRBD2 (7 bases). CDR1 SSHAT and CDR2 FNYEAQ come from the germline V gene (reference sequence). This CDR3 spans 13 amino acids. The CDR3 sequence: CASSLEGGNEQFF. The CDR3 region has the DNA TGTGCTAGCAGCCTCGAGGGGGGGAATGAGCAGTTCTTC.

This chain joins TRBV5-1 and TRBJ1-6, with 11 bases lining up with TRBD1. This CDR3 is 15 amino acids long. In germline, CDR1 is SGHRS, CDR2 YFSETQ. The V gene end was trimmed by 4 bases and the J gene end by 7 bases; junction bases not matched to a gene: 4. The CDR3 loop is CASSGGTGGNSPLHF. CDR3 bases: TGCGCCAGCAGCGGAGGGACAGGGGGGAATTCACCCCTCCACTTT.

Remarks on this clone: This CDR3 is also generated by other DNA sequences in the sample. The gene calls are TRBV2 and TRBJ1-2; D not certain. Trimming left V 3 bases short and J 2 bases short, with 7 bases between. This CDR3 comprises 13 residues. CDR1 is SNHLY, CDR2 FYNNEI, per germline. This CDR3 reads CASSESGNYGYTF. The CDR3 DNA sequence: TGTGCCAGCAGTGAGTCGGGAAACTATGGCTACACCTTC.

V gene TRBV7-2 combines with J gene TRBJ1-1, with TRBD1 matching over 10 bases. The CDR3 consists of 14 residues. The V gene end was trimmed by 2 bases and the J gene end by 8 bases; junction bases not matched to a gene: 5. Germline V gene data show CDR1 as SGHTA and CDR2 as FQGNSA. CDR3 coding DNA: TGTGCCAGCAGCTTAATGGGACAGGGGACCGAAGCTTTCTTT. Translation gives CASSLMGQGTEAFF.

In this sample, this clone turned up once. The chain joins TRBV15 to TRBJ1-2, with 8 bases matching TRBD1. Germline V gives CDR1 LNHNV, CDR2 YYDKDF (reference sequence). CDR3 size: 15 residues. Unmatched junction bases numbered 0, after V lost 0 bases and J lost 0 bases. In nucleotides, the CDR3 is TGTGCCACCAGCAGAGAACAGGGGGCTAACTATGGCTACACCTTC. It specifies CATSREQGANYGYTF.

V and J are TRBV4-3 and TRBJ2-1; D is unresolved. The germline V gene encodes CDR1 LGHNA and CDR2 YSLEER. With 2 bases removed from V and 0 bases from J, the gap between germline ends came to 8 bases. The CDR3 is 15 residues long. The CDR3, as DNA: TGCGCCAGCAGCCAACAGGATAACTCCTACAATGAGCAGTTCTTC. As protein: CASSQQDNSYNEQFF.